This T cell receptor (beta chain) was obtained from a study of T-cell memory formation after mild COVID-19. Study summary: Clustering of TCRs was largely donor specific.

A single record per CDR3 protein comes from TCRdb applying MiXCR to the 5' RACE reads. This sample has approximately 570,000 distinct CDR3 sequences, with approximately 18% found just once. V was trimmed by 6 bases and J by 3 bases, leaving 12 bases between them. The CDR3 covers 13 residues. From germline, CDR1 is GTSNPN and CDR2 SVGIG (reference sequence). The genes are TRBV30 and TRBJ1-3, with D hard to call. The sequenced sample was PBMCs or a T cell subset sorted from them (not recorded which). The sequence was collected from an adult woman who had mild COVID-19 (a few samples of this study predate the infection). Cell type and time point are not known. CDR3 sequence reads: CACPRAIGNTIYF. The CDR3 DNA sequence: TGTGCCTGCCCGAGGGCAATTGGAAACACCATATATTTT.